These 9 T cell receptor beta chains came from one sample sequenced in a study of molecular identifiers for immune sequencing clone quantification. One entry per CDR3 protein, called by TCRdb with MiXCR from the PCR reads. The sample shows hundreds of thousands of distinct CDR3 sequences, over 25% of them seen only once. The sequencing sample was made of naive CD8+ T cells from blood, with Jurkat cell RNA spiked in. Documented subset: FACS-sorted CD8+CD4-CCR7+CD45RA+ naive T cells. Receptors originate from a human donor in good health. Some libraries in this study had Jurkat cell RNA spiked in.

The chain links TRBV14 to TRBJ2-7; no definite D call. This CDR3 has 12 residues. The germline V and J ends were trimmed by 2 bases and 2 bases, with 4 bases remaining between them. Germline V lookup: CDR1 SGHDN, CDR2 FVKESK. CDR3 loop: CASSQQPYEQYF. The DNA of the CDR3 is TGTGCCAGCAGCCAACAGCCCTACGAGCAGTACTTC.

This clonotype came up many times. The chain is built from TRBV29-1 and TRBJ2-7, with 9 bases matching TRBD1. CDR1 and CDR2 from the germline V gene are SQVTM and ANQGSEA. This CDR3 has 14 residues. With V trimmed by 6 bases and J by 5 bases, 11 bases remained unmatched. The CDR3 loop reads CSVRGTGTSHEQYF. CDR3 coding DNA: TGCAGCGTCAGAGGGACAGGGACTTCCCACGAGCAGTACTTC.

This chain links TRBV12-3 or TRBV12-4 with TRBJ2-1, with 9 bases lining up with TRBD2. Trimming cost V 6 bases and J 9 bases; bases outside gene matches: 12. The CDR3 is 15 amino acids. The CDR3 nucleotides read TGTGCCAGCAGCCAACTCATAGCGGGAGAAAGTGAGCAGTTCTTC. Protein: CASSQLIAGESEQFF.

This clonotype has a single count. A much bigger clone sits one base away, suggesting this may be a read error. The DNA for the CDR3 is TGTGCCAGCAGCTCCCGAAACGACAGGAGTGGGGAGACCCAGTACTTC. The encoded protein is CASSSRNDRSGETQYF. The V call is TRBV7-3, the J call TRBJ2-5, with TRBD1 as a possible D gene (6 bases). CDR1 SGHTA and CDR2 FQGTGA come from the germline V gene. The CDR3 totals 16 residues. Trimming removed 4 bases from V and 5 bases from J, with 20 bases in between. The whole variable domain, filled in from reference TRBV7-3 and TRBJ2-5, reads GAGVSQTPSNKVTEKGKYVELRCDPISGHTALYWYRQSLGQGPEFLIYFQGTGAADDSGLPNDRFFAVRPEGSVSTLKIQRTERGDSAVYLCASSSRNDRSGETQYFGPGTRLLVL.

The CDR3, as DNA: TGCGCCAGCAGCCAAGACCACGACAGGGAACTCACAGATACGCAGTATTTT. Translation: CASSQDHDRELTDTQYF. J is TRBJ2-3 and V is TRBV4-1, with 7 bases that match TRBD1. After removal of 0 bases from V and 2 bases from J, the junction contained 8 bases not matched to a gene. Germline V gene lookup returns CDR1 MGHRA and CDR2 YSYEKL. The CDR3 runs 17 residues.

This clonotype was counted at least ten times. The chain links TRBV28 to TRBJ2-3; 9 nucleotides align to TRBD2. From germline, CDR1 is MDHEN and CDR2 SYDVKM. Germline trimming cut 8 bases from V and 4 bases from J; bases unmatched to any gene: 13. This CDR3 is 16 amino acids long. The CDR3 here is CASSTGLAGLADTQYF. For the CDR3, the DNA is TGTGCCAGCTCCACGGGGCTAGCGGGGCTGGCAGATACGCAGTATTTT. Supplemented by reference TRBV28 and TRBJ2-3, the full variable domain reads DVKVTQSSRYLVKRTGEKVFLECVQDMDHENMFWYRQDPGLGLRLIYFSYDVKMKEKGDIPEGYSVSREKKERFSLILESASTNQTSMYLCASSTGLAGLADTQYFGPGTRLTVL.

As to this clonotype: Being one base from a much bigger clone, this may be a read error. The chain carries TRBV12-5 and TRBJ1-5, with D unclear. Germline lookup yields CDR1 LGHNT and CDR2 FRNRAP. V shed 2 bases and J shed 9 bases, with 8 bases lying between them. This CDR3 contains 12 residues. CDR3 sequence (DNA): TGTGCTAGTGGTTTGACCAGTCGGCCCCAGCATTTT. This translates into CASGLTSRPQHF.

The chain recombines TRBV12-3 or TRBV12-4 with TRBJ2-7, with D perhaps TRBD1 (6 bases). V was cut by 5 bases and J by 6 bases, with 14 bases left in between. The length of the CDR3 is 13 residues. The CDR3 here is CASSLRGDGEQYF. The CDR3 DNA follows: TGTGCCAGCAGTCTCAGGGGTGACGGCGAGCAGTACTTC.

This clonotype was seen more than once but under ten times. The chain links TRBV4-3 to TRBJ2-3; D is tentatively TRBD1 or TRBD2 (5 bases each). The CDR3 totals 14 residues. Trimming took 0 bases from V and 5 from J, leaving 9 bases between them. Germline values: CDR1 LGHNA, CDR2 YSLEER. Here the CDR3 DNA reads TGCGCCAGCAGCCAAGATTTGGGGGAAGATACGCAGTATTTT. It yields the protein CASSQDLGEDTQYF.